This T cell receptor beta chain was observed in a study of response to subunit inactivated influenza vaccine. Findings and limits, study-wide: Few new T cells, the authors suggested, are recruited by each seasonal influenza vaccination.

Trimming took off 6 bases at V and 4 bases at J, with 15 bases between the two ends. Germline CDR1 MNHNS, CDR2 SASEGT. The CDR3 totals 14 residues. TCRdb redid the calling of the RT-PCR reads with MiXCR, one entry per CDR3 protein. The table lists around 470,000 distinct CDR3 sequences, under 8.5% of them singletons. This clonotype has a handful of counts. No antigen is known for it. The clonotype comes from a man aged 45 to 70 who received an inactivated influenza vaccine. Sequencing used PBMCs from blood, obtained less than 30 months after vaccination. This chain links TRBV6-1 with TRBJ1-2, with a tentative D call TRBD1 (5 bases). CDR3 loop: CASSDQGRLYGYTF. CDR3 in DNA: TGTGCCAGCAGCGACCAGGGCCGTCTCTATGGCTACACCTTC.